This T cell receptor beta chain was sequenced in a study of control samples from healthy donors and cancer patients. Germline CDR1 and CDR2: SQVTM and ANQGSEA. V was trimmed by 7 bases and J by 1 base, leaving 13 bases between them. The CDR3 extends over 13 amino acids. Profiling relied on immunoSEQ multiplex PCR, and the TCRdb table lists in-frame clones only, not all of them. The data show more than 25,000 clones, approximately 94% seen once. This sequence was found in a man aged 60 to 69 in good health. The chain recombines TRBV29-1 with TRBJ1-2; no definite D call. Material for sequencing was blood. CDR3 region: CSARPADNYGYTF. CDR3 nucleotide sequence: TGCAGCGCCCGGCCCGCTGATAACTATGGCTACACCTTC.